Sequencing of this T cell receptor (beta chain) was carried out in a study of cytomegalovirus exposure and HLA in healthy donors. Primers included in the PCR were 60 Vbeta and 13 Jbeta primers. Here immunoSEQ multiplex PCR was the method, and the copy in TCRdb shows in-frame clones only, minus some. The sample lists 130,000 to 150,000 clones, around 82% occurring once. The study, taken as a whole, reports: It was approximately 160 TCR beta chains that were listed as cytomegalovirus-associated. It was likely that a cluster of highly shared sequence variants was a sequencing artifact. DRB1 had the most TCR associations and HLA-C the fewest, a later analysis found, with rates varying by HLA locus.

In regard to this clone: Antigen specificity is unknown.

The sequence was collected from a woman between 18 and 29 years old in good health and CMV-seropositive. Material for sequencing was PBMCs.

Here the CDR3 reads CASSSDRGYEQYF. The CDR3 DNA is TGTGCCAGCAGCTCGGACAGGGGCTACGAGCAGTACTTC. The rearrangement links TRBV5-8 to TRBJ2-7; 9 positions agree with TRBD1. CDR3 length: 13 residues. Per the germline V gene, CDR1 is SGHTS and CDR2 is YDEGEE. Trimming cost V 3 bases and J 3 bases; bases outside gene matches: 1.